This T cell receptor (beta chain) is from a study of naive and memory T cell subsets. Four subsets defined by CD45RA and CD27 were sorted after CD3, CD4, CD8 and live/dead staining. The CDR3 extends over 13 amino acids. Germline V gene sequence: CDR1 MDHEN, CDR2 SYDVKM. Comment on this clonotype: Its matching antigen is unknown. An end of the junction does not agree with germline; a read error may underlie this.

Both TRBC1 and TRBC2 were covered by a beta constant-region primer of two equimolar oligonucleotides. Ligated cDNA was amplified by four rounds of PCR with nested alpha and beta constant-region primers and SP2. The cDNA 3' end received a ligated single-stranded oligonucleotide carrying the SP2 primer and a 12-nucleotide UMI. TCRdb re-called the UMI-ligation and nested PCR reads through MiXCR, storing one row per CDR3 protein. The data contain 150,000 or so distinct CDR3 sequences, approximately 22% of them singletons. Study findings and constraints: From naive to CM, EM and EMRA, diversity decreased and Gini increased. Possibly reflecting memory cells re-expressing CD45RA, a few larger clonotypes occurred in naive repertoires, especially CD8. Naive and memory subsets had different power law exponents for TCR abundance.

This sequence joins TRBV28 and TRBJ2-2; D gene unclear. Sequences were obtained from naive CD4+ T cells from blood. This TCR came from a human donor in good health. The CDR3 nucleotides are TGTTCCAGCAGTTTAAGGGTCCCCGGGGAGCTGTTTTTT. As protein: CSSSLRVPGELFF.